This passage covers 5 T cell receptor beta chains from one sample sequenced in a study of tissue T cells after allogeneic stem cell transplantation. Profiling relied on immunoSEQ multiplex PCR, and the TCRdb table lists in-frame clones only, not all of them. The sample consists of approximately 5,200 clones, roughly a third of them appearing once. Time point here: mouse harvest day 14 after allogeneic transplant. The graft held 10^6 splenic CD5+ T cells and 10^7 T-cell-depleted bone marrow cells. The specimen was skin. The receptors derive from a female BALB/c mouse given C57BL/6 T cells with graft-versus-host disease after an allogeneic hematopoietic cell transplant.

This clone is termed medium-sized. Mouse gene names and germline throughout. Read data end 1 residue before the CDR3 end; the end is taken from the germline J gene. The rearrangement joins TRBV12-2 to TRBJ2-5, with 7 bases aligning to TRBD2. V lost 0 bases and J lost 6; bases outside the gene matches: 5. Germline V gene data show CDR1 as SGHLS and CDR2 as HYDKME. The CDR3 loop spans 14 amino acids. The sequenced part of the CDR3 DNA is TGTGCCAGCTCTCTCGTCTGGGGGAGGGACACCCAGTAC. Translation: CASSLVWGRDTQY. The full CDR3 reads CASSLVWGRDTQYF.

On this clone: Gene names and germline refer to mouse. The read finishes 1 residue shy of the CDR3 end, and the germline J gene is used to complete it. The chain carries TRBV5 and TRBJ2-1; unclear D gene. Germline-derived CDR1 and CDR2 are LGHNA and YNLKQL (reference sequence). This CDR3 spans 15 amino acids. V lost 4 bases and J 0 bases, leaving 10 bases between the germline ends. The CDR3 here is CASSPSHNNYAEQFF. The covered CDR3 bases are TGTGCCAGCAGCCCGTCGCACAATAACTATGCTGAGCAGTTC.

About this clone itself: Mouse gene names apply. The CDR3 extends 1 residue past the end of the read, so its final part is completed from the germline J gene. This chain links TRBV13-2 with TRBJ2-7, with D maybe TRBD2 (6 bases). The CDR3 consists of 12 residues. Looked up from germline, CDR1 is NNHNN and CDR2 is SYGAGS (reference sequence). The V end was cut by 0 bases, the J end by 5 bases, with 6 bases between. The covered CDR3 bases are TGTGCCAGCGGTGATGGGGGGGATGAACAGTAC. Translating it yields CASGDGGDEQY. In full, the CDR3 is CASGDGGDEQYF.

This clone came up a few times. Any gene name here is a mouse gene name. The read stops 1 residue short of the end of the CDR3; the missing end is completed from the germline J gene. This chain links TRBV1 with TRBJ2-4; D remains ambiguous. V lost 3 bases to trimming and J lost 4 bases, with 5 bases between them. The germline V gene encodes CDR1 NSQYPW and CDR2 LRSPGD (reference sequence). This CDR3 spans 12 amino acids. The CDR3 region is CTCSATKNTLYF. CDR3 DNA, as far as it was read: TGCACCTGCAGTGCCACGAAAAACACCTTGTAC. Combining the CDR3 with reference TRBV1 and TRBJ2-4 gives the whole variable domain VTLLEQNPRWRLVPRGQAVNLRCILKNSQYPWMSWYQQDLQKQLQWLFTLRSPGDKEVKSLPGADYLATRVTDTELRLQVANMSQGRTLYCTCSATKNTLYFGAGTRLSVL.

This clone is medium-sized. Gene names and germline refer to mouse. The read ends 1 residue shy of where the CDR3 ends; the end is completed using the germline J gene. The chain combines TRBV26 with TRBJ2-1; TRBD1 matches at 10 bases. There are 13 residues in the CDR3. The germline V gene encodes CDR1 KGHPV and CDR2 FQNQEV (reference sequence). J gave up 5 bases and V 6 bases, and 1 base lay outside the gene matches. The sequenced CDR3 bases are TGTGCCAGCAGGGGACAGGGGAATGCTGAGCAGTTC. Translating gives CASRGQGNAEQF. The full CDR3 protein is CASRGQGNAEQFF.